This T cell receptor beta chain was recorded in a study of cytomegalovirus exposure and HLA in healthy donors (dated by TCRdb to about 2017). About the full investigation: An earlier analysis of several hundred of the donors reported roughly 300 Gb of sequence data and 117 million unique TCR beta sequences from about 200 million T cells. An early release covering just under 650 HLA-typed donors comprised approximately 290 gigabases of sequencing data and 85 million to 100 million unique TCR sequences. Among the roughly 410 genotyped donors, around 81% belonged to the genetic ancestry cluster associated with self-reported Caucasian donors. The study aimed to test whether signatures of past pathogen exposure could be identified by cataloging public T cell receptors. The T cell repertoires of 550 to 850 subjects were profiled by immunosequencing and related to cytomegalovirus serostatus. In addition to the first cohort of about 650 subjects, a separate validation cohort of 100 to 150 different subjects was used. High-throughput TCR immunosequencing, statistical association of individual TCRs with disease status, and machine learning were combined to predict cytomegalovirus infection status. To study patterns of TCR occurrence, a later analysis re-analyzed previously published TCR beta repertoires from just over 650 donors and added high-resolution HLA genotyping. In the later analysis, no new phenotypic data were used to find candidate immune exposures; instead, reliance was placed on TCR beta sequences and their occurrence across donors. To decide whether each TCR beta V gene segment behaved as functional or pseudogenic, an earlier analysis of 587 of the donors relied on high-throughput TCR beta sequencing. Donor age, sex, ethnicity and CMV serostatus were compiled together with the repertoire data. In a later genetic analysis, genome-wide SNP genotypes for about 55% of the roughly 700 donors were used, and that subset was treated as a discovery cohort. Every repertoire in the discovery cohort had been generated on one and the same sequencing platform. HLA typing included class I and class II loci at four-digit resolution. The number of typed donors differed by locus: roughly 620-640 for A, B, C, DRB1 and DQB1; 500 to 550 for DQA1; approximately 600 for DPA1; and some 470 for DPB1. Because of strong linkage in the cohort, roughly five DR-DQ haplotypes were treated as single units for association and clustering. Among a few hundred genotyped donors of the cohort, an average of around 240,000 unique TCR beta nucleotide sequences were sequenced per donor, about a sixth of them non-productive. General findings and caveats noted by the study authors: Strong co-occurrence of HLA alleles, especially DR and DQ, made assigning TCR associations to individual alleles difficult. Presence/absence analyses assumed roughly uniform sequencing depth across donors, an assumption that may not hold. Because counts were too low, roughly 17 rarely observed V segments, including chromosome 9 orphons, were left out of the earlier analysis of about 500 of the donors. Correlated functional status among segregating V segments might be attributable to linkage disequilibrium, but an unknown experimental factor could not be ruled out. A further reported finding was that TCR beta sequences accurately predicted the HLA-A and HLA-B alleles for most subjects in the first cohort. In this cohort, only TCR beta chains were sequenced, and detectable features were limited by the absence of alpha or paired-chain data. An association between a missense DCLRE1C variant and V-gene and J-gene trimming of TCR beta chains was found in a later genetic analysis and replicated in an independent cohort. A few of the identified cytomegalovirus-associated TCR beta chains were confirmed in vitro to be specific for cytomegalovirus antigens. For the cohort, immune exposure information was limited to CMV serostatus. Across donors, most TCR sequences were observed very rarely, whereas some public TCRs were present in many individuals. Broadly in line with IMGT annotations, most TCR beta V segments showed up in productive rearrangements about 87% or about 30% of the time in an earlier analysis of several hundred of the donors. The authors suggested that the approach could potentially be generalized to other disease states and immunological phenotypes. According to a later analysis, TCR association rates differed among HLA loci, with DRB1 alleles showing the most associated TCRs and HLA-C alleles showing the fewest. A later analysis found that most CMV-associated TCR beta chains appeared HLA-restricted, with HLA associations seemingly driven largely by CMV exposure. In a later genetic analysis, fewer N-insertions in productive TCRs were reported among donors in an Asian-associated ancestry cluster than the approximately 670-donor mean. In a later analysis, HLA-associated TCR beta chains were found to be more clonally expanded and to have lower generation probabilities than equally common non-associated chains. The classifier was reported to diagnose cytomegalovirus status with high specificity and sensitivity in both the original cohort and the validation cohort. In the study, about 150 TCR beta chains were listed as associated with cytomegalovirus. Because HLA typing was unavailable for some donors at each locus, only the typed subset was used in association tests. In a later analysis, 16,951 TCR beta sequences were associated with specific HLA alleles at a false discovery rate of 0.05. A group of highly shared sequence variants was considered likely to be a technical artifact of the sequencing pipeline. Some IMGT-functional V segments, including TRBV6-2 and TRBV6-3, could not be distinguished by the 87-base-pair reads and were therefore excluded. A later analysis reported that several top co-occurrence clusters appeared linked to parvovirus B19, influenza, CMV and Epstein-Barr virus.

The method behind the library was the immunoSEQ multiplex PCR assay. The multiplex PCR relied on a mix of 60 forward primers for TCR Vbeta segments and 13 reverse primers for TCR Jbeta segments. A multiplex PCR assay on genomic DNA amplified the CDR3 region of rearranged TCR beta genes. The amplified TCR beta libraries were sequenced on the Illumina HiSeq System as 87-base-pair reads. The authors' pipeline ran thus. A later analysis tallied 80 million to 95 million unique TCR beta chains across the 700 or so repertoires, and about 10 million of those chains were shared by two or more donors. To remove PCR and sequencing errors, raw reads were error-corrected and collapsed into unique sequences using a nearest-neighbor algorithm that merged closely related sequences. Alignment of CDR3 sequences to IMGT reference sequences was used to assign V, D and J gene segments. For a sequence to be retained, at least a six-nucleotide match to both a V gene segment and a J gene segment was required. Rearrangements were called productive when the CDR3 lacked stop codons and stayed in frame with V and J; all others were non-productive. Following IMGT convention, CDR3 was defined as the stretch from the second conserved V-encoded cysteine to the conserved J-encoded phenylalanine. The earlier analysis of about 610 of the donors excluded any sequence lacking an unambiguous match to a single V gene segment. An earlier analysis of 587 of the donors called V segments functional above 56.7% productive rearrangements and segregating when the between-donor standard deviation exceeded 5%. To diagnose cytomegalovirus status from the catalog of TCR beta chain sequences, a statistical classification framework was built. V and J gene assignment, in a later analysis, came from comparing TCR nucleotide sequences with IMGT/GENE-DB human TR gene sequences. A later analysis assigned CDR3 sequences and most-parsimonious VDJ recombination scenarios with the TCRdist pipeline. A later analysis defined each TCR beta chain by its CDR3 amino acid sequence plus V-gene family, and excluded reads lacking a unique V-gene family. In a later analysis, approximately 640 highly shared, low-generation-probability nucleotide sequences were removed to address suspected cross-contamination and a sequencing artifact. In a later analysis, a clonal expansion index was calculated for each public chain from normalized within-repertoire ranks of inferred template counts. Generation probabilities in a later analysis came from a VDJ recombination model fitted to out-of-frame rearrangements, and those results were checked against IGoR. Hypergeometric tests were used in a later analysis to score TCR-TCR, TCR-HLA and TCR-CMV co-occurrence, with a repertoire-size bias correction applied to the TCR pairs. To estimate false discovery rates, a later analysis permuted the HLA or CMV assignments 20 times. In a later analysis, co-occurring TCRs were grouped using DBSCAN, and TCRdist sequence similarity was added for clustering within HLA-allele-positive subsets. Co-occurrence clustering excluded repertoires with fewer than 30,000 or more than 120,000 public chains, plus five with anomalous nucleotide sharing. TCRdb carries this immuneACCESS record with in-frame sequences only. Its versions omit some clonotypes, under half of them owing to an unresolved V gene in the studies checked, with the rest unexplained. The V and J calls and clone size were taken over from that table, and D and trimming were inferred from the DNA. The sample table records around 85,000 clones; under 90% of these occur just once. In total, the top ten clones hold approximately 30% of the sample.

The table lists this clone with a count of one. Its target antigen remains unknown. Base qualities are not at hand, and no much larger clone is one base apart. The cysteine opens and the phenylalanine closes a CDR3 of 14 amino acids. The kept DNA is CDR3 alone, 42 bases in frame from the first base. V trim: 5 bases; J trim: 5 bases; unmatched bases: 5. Reading the germline V gene gives CDR1 MNHEY and CDR2 SVGAGI. The cohort comprised 670 or so healthy bone marrow donors. Cohort members were all nominally healthy when sampled, although unrecorded immune exposures were likely present. The donor tested CMV seropositive, placing the donor among the 310 or so seropositive members of the cohort. A peripheral blood sample was collected from each donor, and TCR beta sequencing was performed on peripheral blood mononuclear cells. The Qiagen DNeasy Blood Extraction Kit was used to extract genomic DNA from the blood cell samples.

Specimen: PBMCs. This receptor was identified in a man aged 50 or older in good health and CMV-seropositive. The chain links TRBV6-5 with TRBJ2-2, and TRBD2 aligns with 7 junction nucleotides. In nucleotides, the sequence is TGTGCCAGCAGTCCGCAGCGGGGTACCGGGGAGCTGTTTTTT. This codes for CASSPQRGTGELFF.